What follows are 3 T cell receptor beta chains derived from one specimen sequenced in a study of blood T cell repertoires in COVID-19. Sequencing used immunoSEQ multiplex PCR; TCRdb keeps in-frame clones, though not all of them. Here the sample spans approximately 180,000 clones, approximately 87% being singletons. Sample: peripheral blood. These receptors all come from a woman aged 70 to 79 with COVID-19, enrolled during active disease.

The chain is built from TRBV7-2 and TRBJ2-7; a weak D match, TRBD2 (7 bases). The CDR3 extends over 17 amino acids. Trimming cost V 2 bases and J 7 bases, with 24 bases left between them. Germline V lookup: CDR1 SGHTA, CDR2 FQGNSA. This CDR3 reads CASSLLGGGGRKGEQYF. CDR3 nucleotide sequence: TGTGCCAGCAGCTTATTAGGGGGTGGCGGGAGAAAGGGAGAGCAGTACTTC.

The V call is TRBV30, the J call TRBJ2-6; TRBD1 aligns across 10 bases. The CDR3 has 17 amino acids. Per germline, CDR1 GTSNPN and CDR2 SVGIG (reference sequence). With V trimmed by 5 bases and J by 1 base, 8 bases remained unmatched. CDR3 region: CAWYRDRGRSGANVLTF. The CDR3 nucleotides are TGTGCCTGGTACCGGGACAGGGGCAGGTCTGGGGCCAACGTCCTGACTTTC.

The count of this clone is one. The CDR3 loop reads CSGTGQETQYF. The CDR3 DNA follows: TGCAGCGGGACAGGTCAAGAGACCCAGTACTTC. The chain carries TRBV29-1 and TRBJ2-5, with 7 nucleotides matching TRBD1. J gave up 2 bases and V 7 bases, and 1 base lay outside the gene matches. This CDR3 contains 11 residues. From germline, CDR1 is SQVTM and CDR2 ANQGSEA.